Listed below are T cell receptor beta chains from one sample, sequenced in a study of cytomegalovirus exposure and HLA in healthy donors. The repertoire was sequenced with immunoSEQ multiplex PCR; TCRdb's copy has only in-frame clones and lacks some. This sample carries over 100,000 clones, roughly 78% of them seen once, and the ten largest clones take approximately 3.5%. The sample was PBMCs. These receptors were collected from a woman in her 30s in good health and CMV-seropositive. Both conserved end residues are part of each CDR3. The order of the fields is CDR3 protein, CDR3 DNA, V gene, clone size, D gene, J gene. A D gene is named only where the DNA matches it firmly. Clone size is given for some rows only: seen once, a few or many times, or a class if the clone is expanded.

CASSRSGQLYEQYF,TGTGCCAGCAGTCGCTCCGGACAGCTCTACGAGCAGTACTTC,TRBV6-5,.,.,TRBJ2-7
CASSVGGAPGGTQYF,TGTGCCAGCAGCGTAGGCGGGGCACCGGGCGGGACCCAGTACTTC,TRBV9,.,.,TRBJ2-5
CASSLALGQWGVFYEQYF,TGTGCCAGCAGCTTAGCATTGGGACAGTGGGGGGTTTTCTACGAGCAGTACTTC,TRBV7-9,.,.,TRBJ2-7
CSVEPGQGHGYTF,TGCAGCGTTGAACCGGGACAGGGCCATGGCTACACCTTC,TRBV29-1,.,TRBD1,TRBJ1-2
CASSLGTSGLETQYF,TGTGCCAGCAGCTTAGGTACTAGCGGATTGGAGACCCAGTACTTC,TRBV7-9,.,TRBD2,TRBJ2-5
CASSDGTGSGYGYTF,TGTGCCAGCAGTGATGGGACAGGTTCTGGATATGGCTACACCTTC,TRBV6-1,.,TRBD1,TRBJ1-2
CASSRDRDRSGETQYF,TGTGCCAGCAGCAGGGACCGGGACAGGTCCGGAGAGACCCAGTACTTC,TRBV5-4,once,TRBD1,TRBJ2-5
CASSSLAGGGTDTQYF,TGCGCCAGCAGCTCACTAGCGGGGGGGGGCACAGATACGCAGTATTTT,TRBV5-1,.,TRBD2,TRBJ2-3
CASSETPQGNSPLHF,TGTGCCAGCAGTGAAACCCCTCAGGGTAATTCACCCCTCCACTTT,TRBV6-1,.,.,TRBJ1-6
CASSLVGEGEAFF,TGTGCCAGCAGCTTAGTCGGGGAGGGGGAAGCTTTCTTT,TRBV7-2,.,.,TRBJ1-1
CASSLGTSGGAPYEQYF,TGCGCCAGCAGCTTGGGGACTAGCGGGGGGGCCCCCTACGAGCAGTACTTC,TRBV5-1,.,TRBD2,TRBJ2-7
CASSYGQNYGYTF,TGTGCCAGCAGTTACGGACAGAACTATGGCTACACCTTC,TRBV27,few,.,TRBJ1-2
CASSYGGAADTQYF,TGCGCCAGCAGTTACGGGGGGGCAGCTGATACGCAGTATTTT,TRBV5-1,once,TRBD2,TRBJ2-3
CASSFRTGPRPQHF,TGTGCCAGCAGTTTCAGGACAGGCCCTAGGCCCCAGCATTTT,TRBV28,.,TRBD1,TRBJ1-5
CASSLGRFTAPGNTIYF,TGTGCCAGCAGCTTAGGCCGTTTTACTGCTCCTGGAAACACCATATATTTT,TRBV7-6,.,.,TRBJ1-3
CASSLPPGGPRTDTQYF,TGCGCCAGCAGCCTACCCCCGGGTGGTCCCCGCACAGATACGCAGTATTTT,TRBV5-1,.,.,TRBJ2-3
CASSLQVNTEAFF,TGTGCCAGCAGCTTACAGGTGAACACTGAAGCTTTCTTT,TRBV7-6,.,.,TRBJ1-1
CASSQAGGRGNEQFF,TGTGCCAGCAGTCAAGCGGGGGGGCGGGGCAATGAGCAGTTCTTC,TRBV28,.,TRBD2,TRBJ2-1
CASSSQRDRVDIQYF,TGTGCCAGCAGCTCCCAGCGGGACAGGGTGGACATTCAGTACTTC,TRBV7-8,.,TRBD1,TRBJ2-4